What follows describes a single T cell receptor beta chain. What it binds is unknown. This sample is part of a study of monozygotic twins with inflammatory bowel disease. Study conclusions and caveats: Fewer shared clonotypes with others were found in IBD patients than in healthy twins, especially with disease activity. Discordant twins showed the same repertoire similarity as concordant twins, possibly from limited power. Using the inverse Simpson index, IBD patients had lower TCRbeta diversity than healthy co-twins.

Germline CDR1 KGHSH, CDR2 LQKENI. CDR3 length equals 16 residues. TCRdb reprocessed the 5' RACE reads and stores each CDR3 protein as one record, lacking DNA. This table holds approximately 400,000 distinct CDR3 sequences. The sample was blood. The rearrangement links TRBV18 to TRBJ2-4; TCRdb's D call of TRBD1 is untestable without DNA. The receptor was derived from a human donor with ulcerative colitis or Crohn's disease, or a healthy co-twin of an affected twin (not recorded which). CDR3 amino acids: CASSPIGGQGKNIQYF.